This entry concerns a single T cell receptor (beta chain). This receptor's antigen is unknown. No base quality values were provided; no much bigger clone lies one nucleotide off. Separate from the approximately 690-subject first cohort, the validation cohort of roughly 130 subjects was the group to which the donors belonged. The library was made by the immunoSEQ multiplex PCR assay. The study's own analysis went as follows. A statistical classification framework was built to diagnose cytomegalovirus status from the catalog of TCR beta chain sequences. Drawn from immuneACCESS, this table holds only the in-frame rearrangements with V and J called that TCRdb kept. Clones are partly lost; checked studies trace under half to an unresolved V gene and leave the rest unexplained. D and trimming come from the DNA, and the V and J calls and clone size come from that table. The sample profile shows hundreds of thousands of clones; roughly 90% of them were found once. About 0.86% of the sample is taken by the ten largest.

The entry originates in a study of cytomegalovirus exposure and HLA in healthy donors (dated by TCRdb to the late 2010s). A note on the overall study: A later analysis indicated that the roughly 130 validation repertoires were generated on the platform also employed for the 670 or so repertoires of the first cohort. The aim of the study was to test whether cataloging public T cell receptors could identify signatures of past pathogen exposure. A separate validation cohort of some 130 different subjects was used in addition to the approximately 610-subject first cohort. High-throughput TCR immunosequencing, statistical association of individual TCRs with disease status, and machine learning were combined to predict cytomegalovirus infection status.

The paper's findings and limits, for the study overall: A few of the identified cytomegalovirus-associated TCR beta chains were confirmed in vitro to be specific for cytomegalovirus antigens. The study gave a list of roughly 150 TCR beta chains associated with cytomegalovirus. The authors suggested that the approach could potentially be generalized to other disease states and immunological phenotypes. In both the original and validation cohorts, the classifier was reported to diagnose cytomegalovirus status with high specificity and sensitivity. While some public TCRs were present in many individuals, most TCR sequences turned up only very rarely across donors. Of the cluster scores, roughly 95% were above 0 in a later analysis, which found that TCRs clustered in the first cohort also tended to co-occur in the 95 to 150 validation repertoires. A later analysis lacked HLA typing for the validation cohort, so it scored co-occurrence in that cohort across all 110 or so repertoires.

Sequencing was performed on PBMCs. This clonotype was sampled from a woman younger than 35 in good health and CMV-seronegative.

The CDR3: CASSDRGVYYEQYF. The DNA is as follows: TGTGCCAGCAGTGATCGGGGGGTCTACTACGAGCAGTACTTC. The sequence joins TRBV2 to TRBJ2-7, with TRBD2 identical over 7 junction bases. The germline V gene sets CDR1 to SNHLY and CDR2 to FYNNEI. V is cut back by 3 bases and J by 3 bases, with 5 bases in the junction unmatched. Spanning cysteine to phenylalanine, the CDR3 consists of 14 amino acids. The sequence is cut down to CDR3 DNA, 42 bases in frame from base 1.